Shown below are 6 T cell receptor beta chains from a single sample sequenced in a study of molecular identifiers for immune sequencing clone quantification. TCRdb re-analysed the PCR reads in MiXCR, keeping a single row per CDR3 protein. Among hundreds of thousands of distinct CDR3 sequences listed, about 25% were seen once. Sequenced input: naive CD8+ T cells from blood, with Jurkat cell RNA spiked in. The subset: FACS-sorted CD8+CD4-CCR7+CD45RA+ naive T cells. The receptors originated from a human donor in good health. Some libraries in this study had Jurkat cell RNA spiked in.

In the case of this clonotype: The junction and the germline gene differ at one end; a read error may be behind it. The chain carries TRBV11-2 and TRBJ2-1; TRBD2 is a possible D gene (6 bases). The V gene's germline CDR1 is SGHAT and CDR2 FQNNGV. This CDR3 comprises 16 residues. The CDR3 nucleotides read TGTGCCAGCAGCTTAGCGTTCTGGGAGGTTGACAATGAGCAGATCTTC. Residues: CASSLAFWEVDNEQIF.

The chain combines TRBV12-3 or TRBV12-4 with TRBJ2-1; D may be TRBD1 (5 bases). The CDR3 contains 14 residues. V lost 2 bases, J lost 9 bases, and 14 bases lay in between. The CDR3 nucleotides are TGTGCCAGCAGTTTACGTCAGGGTAAGGGTGAGCAGTTCTTC. Translating gives CASSLRQGKGEQFF.

The V gene is TRBV3-1, the J gene TRBJ2-5; D may be TRBD1 (5 bases). CDR1 is LGHDT and CDR2 is YNNKEL in the germline V gene (reference sequence). This CDR3 has 16 amino acids. V shed 1 base and J shed 1 base, with 13 bases lying between them. This CDR3 reads CASSQGEGAGQETQYF. In DNA, the CDR3 is TGTGCCAGCAGCCAAGGAGAAGGGGCAGGCCAAGAGACCCAGTACTTC.

For this clonotype: A much larger clone is a single base away; this may be a read error. The chain links TRBV5-5 to TRBJ2-5; D not resolved. CDR1 is SGHKS, CDR2 YYEKEE, per germline (reference sequence). Trimming took 7 bases from V and 5 from J, leaving 15 bases between them. The CDR3 has 13 residues. CDR3 sequence: CASGQLPIETQYF. CDR3 DNA: TGTGCCAGCGGCCAACTACCTATCGAGACCCAGTACTTC.

This clonotype was seen a handful of times. V and J are TRBV19 and TRBJ2-7, with D possibly called TRBD1 or TRBD2 (5 bases each). The germline CDR1 and CDR2 sequences are LNHDA and SQIVND (reference sequence). CDR3 size: 15 residues. Trimming took 5 bases from V and 3 from J, leaving 17 bases between them. CDR3 DNA sequence: TGTGCCAGTAGTCTCCTAGGGACCGGACTCTACGAGCAGTACTTC. Translating gives CASSLLGTGLYEQYF. Supplemented by reference TRBV19 and TRBJ2-7, the full variable domain reads DGGITQSPKYLFRKEGQNVTLSCEQNLNHDAMYWYRQDPGQGLRLIYYSQIVNDFQKGDIAEGYSVSREKKESFPLTVTSAQKNPTAFYLCASSLLGTGLYEQYFGPGTRLTVT.

This clonotype was detected a few times. A read error is possible here, since a much larger clone lies one base away. No conserved phenylalanine or tryptophan is present at the end of the CDR3, so a read error is the likely explanation. This CDR3 is CASSQELPRGLMNTEAFS. CDR3 DNA: TGCGCCAGCAGCCAAGAGCTTCCCAGGGGCCTAATGAACACTGAAGCTTTCTCT. This rearrangement joins TRBV4-1 to TRBJ1-1; D is perhaps TRBD1 (6 bases). Looked up from germline, CDR1 is MGHRA and CDR2 is YSYEKL. This CDR3 spans 18 amino acids. V was pared by 0 bases and J by 0 bases, with 17 bases between.